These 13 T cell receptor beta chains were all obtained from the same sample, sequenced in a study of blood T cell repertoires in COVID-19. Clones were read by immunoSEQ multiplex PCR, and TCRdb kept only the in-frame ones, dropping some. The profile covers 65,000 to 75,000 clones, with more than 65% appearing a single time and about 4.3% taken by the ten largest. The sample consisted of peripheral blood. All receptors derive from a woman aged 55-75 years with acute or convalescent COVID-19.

CDR3 bases: TGTGCCAGTAGTATCTCTGGGACAGGGTCGAGGCACCAGCCCCAGCATTTT. Translation gives CASSISGTGSRHQPQHF. V usage is TRBV19 and J usage is TRBJ1-5; 9 bases are a match to TRBD1. The CDR3 length is 17 residues. Trimming at V came to 3 bases and at J to 7 bases, leaving 13 bases not matched to a gene. Germline V gene lookup returns CDR1 LNHDA and CDR2 SQIVND (reference sequence). Full variable domain (outside the CDR3, taken from reference TRBV19 and TRBJ1-5): DGGITQSPKYLFRKEGQNVTLSCEQNLNHDAMYWYRQDPGQGLRLIYYSQIVNDFQKGDIAEGYSVSREKKESFPLTVTSAQKNPTAFYLCASSISGTGSRHQPQHFGDGTRLSIL.

As DNA, the CDR3 is TGTGCCAGCAGCGGCGGGACAGCTGAAGCTTTCTTT. The encoded protein is CASSGGTAEAFF. J is TRBJ1-1 and V is TRBV5-6, with 7 bases matching TRBD1. CDR1 and CDR2 from the germline V gene are SGHDT and YYEEEE. J lost 6 bases, V lost 4 bases, and 3 bases had no gene match. The CDR3 contains 12 residues.

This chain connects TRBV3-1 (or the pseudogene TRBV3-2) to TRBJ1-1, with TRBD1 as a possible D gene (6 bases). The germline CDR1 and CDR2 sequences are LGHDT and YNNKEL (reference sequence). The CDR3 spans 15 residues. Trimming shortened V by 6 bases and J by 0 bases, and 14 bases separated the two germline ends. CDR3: CASSRTEVMNTEAFF. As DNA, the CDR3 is TGTGCCAGCAGTCGGACAGAAGTTATGAACACTGAAGCTTTCTTT.

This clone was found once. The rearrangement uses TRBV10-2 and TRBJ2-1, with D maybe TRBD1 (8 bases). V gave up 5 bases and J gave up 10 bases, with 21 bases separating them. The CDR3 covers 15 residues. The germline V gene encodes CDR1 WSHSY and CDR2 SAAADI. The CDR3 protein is CASSSGGWAAGEQFF. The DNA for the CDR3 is TGCGCCAGCAGTTCAGGGGGCTGGGCAGCGGGGGAGCAGTTCTTC.

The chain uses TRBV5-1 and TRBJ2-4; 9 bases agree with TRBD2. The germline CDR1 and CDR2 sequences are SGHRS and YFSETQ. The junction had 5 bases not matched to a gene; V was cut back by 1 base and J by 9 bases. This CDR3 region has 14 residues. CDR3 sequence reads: CASSLPGLAGIQYF. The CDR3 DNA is TGCGCCAGCAGCTTGCCGGGACTAGCCGGCATTCAGTACTTC.

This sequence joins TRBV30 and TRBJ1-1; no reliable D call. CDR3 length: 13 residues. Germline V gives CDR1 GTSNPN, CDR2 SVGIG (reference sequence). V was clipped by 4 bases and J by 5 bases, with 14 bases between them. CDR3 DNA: TGTGCCTGGAAAGCCCAGGTTCGAACTGAAGCTTTCTTT. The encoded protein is CAWKAQVRTEAFF.

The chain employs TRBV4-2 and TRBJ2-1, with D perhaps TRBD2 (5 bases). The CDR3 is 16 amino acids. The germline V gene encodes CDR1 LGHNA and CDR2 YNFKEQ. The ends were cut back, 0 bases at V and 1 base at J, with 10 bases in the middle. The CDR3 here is CASSQDPGVSYNEQFF. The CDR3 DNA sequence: TGTGCCAGCAGCCAAGATCCCGGGGTTTCCTACAATGAGCAGTTCTTC.

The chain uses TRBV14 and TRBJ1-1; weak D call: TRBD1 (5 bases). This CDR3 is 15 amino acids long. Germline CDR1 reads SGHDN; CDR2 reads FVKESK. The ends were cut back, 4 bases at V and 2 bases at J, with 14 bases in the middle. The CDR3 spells CASSRPPTVNTEAFF. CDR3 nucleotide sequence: TGTGCCAGCAGCCGACCCCCGACAGTTAACACTGAAGCTTTCTTT.

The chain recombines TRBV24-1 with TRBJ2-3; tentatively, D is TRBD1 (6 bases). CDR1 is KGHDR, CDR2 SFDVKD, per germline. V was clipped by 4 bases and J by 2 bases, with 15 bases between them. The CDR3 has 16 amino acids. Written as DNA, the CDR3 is TGTGCCACCAGTGACTCGGACAGTTTTCTCACAGATACGCAGTATTTT. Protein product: CATSDSDSFLTDTQYF.

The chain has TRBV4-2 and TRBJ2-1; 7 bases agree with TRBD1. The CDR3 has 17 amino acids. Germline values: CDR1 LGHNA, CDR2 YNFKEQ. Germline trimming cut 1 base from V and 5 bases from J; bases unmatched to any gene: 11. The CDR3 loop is CASSQGLGTAINNEQFF. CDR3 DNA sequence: TGTGCCAGCAGCCAAGGGCTAGGGACAGCCATCAACAATGAGCAGTTCTTC.

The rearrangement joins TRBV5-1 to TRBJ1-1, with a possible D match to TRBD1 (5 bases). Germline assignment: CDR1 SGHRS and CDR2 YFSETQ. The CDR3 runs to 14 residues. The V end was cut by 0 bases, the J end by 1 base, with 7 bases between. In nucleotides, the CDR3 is TGCGCCAGCAGCTTGGCCCAGGGGAACACTGAAGCTTTCTTT. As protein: CASSLAQGNTEAFF.

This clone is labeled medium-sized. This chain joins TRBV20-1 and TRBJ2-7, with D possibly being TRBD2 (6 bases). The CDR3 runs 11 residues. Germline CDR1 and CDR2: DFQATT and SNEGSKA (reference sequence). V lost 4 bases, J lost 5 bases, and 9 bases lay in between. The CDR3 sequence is CSATSGHEQYF. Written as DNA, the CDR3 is TGCAGTGCTACAAGCGGGCACGAGCAGTACTTC.

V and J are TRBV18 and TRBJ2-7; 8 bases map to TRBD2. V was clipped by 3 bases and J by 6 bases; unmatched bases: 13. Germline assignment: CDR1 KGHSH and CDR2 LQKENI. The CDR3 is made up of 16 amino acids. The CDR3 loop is CASSPNTPGTRGEQYF. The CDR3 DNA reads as TGTGCCAGCTCACCGAATACACCCGGGACTAGAGGCGAGCAGTACTTC.